This T cell receptor (beta chain) derives from a study of blood T cell repertoires in COVID-19. Study information: Spain, Italy and the United States supplied samples that represented acute and convalescent COVID-19. T cells, B-cell-depleted T cells, or PBMCs provided the cDNA or gDNA that served as material.

Germline CDR1 is MDHEN and CDR2 is SYDVKM. The CDR3 covers 15 residues. V lost 7 bases and J lost 3; bases outside the gene matches: 10. Original processing methods: Nucleated cell number was recorded as an estimate derived from reference gene primer amplification. Measured with immunoSEQ multiplex PCR; TCRdb has only the in-frame clones, and not every one. D and trimming come from the DNA, and the V and J calls and clone size come from that table. The table lists about 43,000 clones, around 80% of them singletons. V gene TRBV28 combines with J gene TRBJ1-1, with 8 positions matching TRBD1. This sequence was found in a woman aged 60-75 years with acute or convalescent COVID-19. Sequenced material: peripheral blood. The CDR3 bases are TGTGCCAGCACCCCCCGGACAGGGTCCTACACTGAAGCTTTCTTT. Its protein product is CASTPRTGSYTEAFF. Looking up the rest from reference TRBV28 and TRBJ1-1 gives the full variable domain: DVKVTQSSRYLVKRTGEKVFLECVQDMDHENMFWYRQDPGLGLRLIYFSYDVKMKEKGDIPEGYSVSREKKERFSLILESASTNQTSMYLCASTPRTGSYTEAFFGQGTRLTVV.